Sequencing of this T cell receptor beta chain was carried out in a study of cytomegalovirus exposure and HLA in healthy donors. Regarding the study as a whole: The HLA-A and HLA-B alleles of most subjects were reportedly predicted accurately from TCR beta sequences. 150 or so TCR beta chains were listed as cytomegalovirus-associated. With DRB1 most and HLA-C fewest, TCR association rates differed between HLA loci in a later analysis.

Notes on this clone: Antigen specificity is unknown.

A multiplex PCR was run with 60 Vbeta primers and 13 Jbeta primers. In the authors' workflow: Later, an analysis found approximately 80 million unique TCR beta chains, and 9.5 million to 12 million of these were shared. Using immunoSEQ multiplex PCR, the repertoire was profiled, and TCRdb retains in-frame clones only, with some absent. Clonal size and the V and J genes are those of that table, whereas D and trimming came from the DNA. Of 110,000 to 150,000 clones listed, 77% were seen once; the top ten hold less than 5%. Germline CDR1 and CDR2: SQVTM and ANQGSEA. V lost 2 bases, J lost 7 bases, and 11 bases lay in between. CDR3 length: 13 amino acids.

The sequence was obtained from a male donor in good health and CMV-seronegative. The specimen was PBMCs. The V gene is TRBV29-1, the J gene TRBJ1-4, with D maybe TRBD1 (6 bases). For the CDR3, the DNA is TGCAGCGTTGAAACCCGGACAGCTGAAAAACTGTTTTTT. Translation gives CSVETRTAEKLFF.